This T cell receptor (beta chain) emerged from a study of blood T cell repertoires in COVID-19. Across the whole study: The samples span acute and convalescent COVID-19 from the United States, Italy and Spain.

Authors' processing steps: Cell counts per sample came from amplifying reference gene primers. Sequenced by immunoSEQ multiplex PCR; TCRdb stores in-frame clones only, minus some. V and J calls and clone size are as listed in that table; D and trimming were resolved from the DNA. The repertoire holds about 200,000 clones, with around nine tenths as singletons. The receptor was isolated from a man aged 55 to 70 who had recovered from COVID-19. The sample consisted of peripheral blood.

The DNA of the CDR3 is TGTGCCAGCAGCTTCACGACACCTAACTATGGCTACACCTTC. This translates into CASSFTTPNYGYTF. The chain employs TRBV5-6 and TRBJ1-2, with unresolved D. V gave up 2 bases and J gave up 0 bases, with 8 bases separating them. Per the germline V gene, CDR1 is SGHDT and CDR2 is YYEEEE. This CDR3 spans 14 amino acids.